This TCR beta chain emerged from a study of blood T cell repertoires in COVID-19. Study-wide context: Both acute and convalescent COVID-19 samples were obtained from the United States, Italy and Spain.

The V and J ends lost 5 bases and 9 bases respectively, with 11 bases between them. Looked up from germline, CDR1 is SGHVS and CDR2 is FQNEAQ. The CDR3 is made up of 12 amino acids. The table came from immunoSEQ multiplex PCR; TCRdb's copy has only in-frame clones and leaves some out. The data show about 210,000 clones, 75% to 90% seen once. The V and J genes are TRBV7-8 and TRBJ2-1; no definite D call. Sequencing was done on a sample of peripheral blood. The TCR comes from a man in his forties or fifties with acute or convalescent COVID-19. The CDR3 bases are TGTGCCAGCAGCCGGGCTGGCGGTGAGCAGTTCTTC. As protein: CASSRAGGEQFF.